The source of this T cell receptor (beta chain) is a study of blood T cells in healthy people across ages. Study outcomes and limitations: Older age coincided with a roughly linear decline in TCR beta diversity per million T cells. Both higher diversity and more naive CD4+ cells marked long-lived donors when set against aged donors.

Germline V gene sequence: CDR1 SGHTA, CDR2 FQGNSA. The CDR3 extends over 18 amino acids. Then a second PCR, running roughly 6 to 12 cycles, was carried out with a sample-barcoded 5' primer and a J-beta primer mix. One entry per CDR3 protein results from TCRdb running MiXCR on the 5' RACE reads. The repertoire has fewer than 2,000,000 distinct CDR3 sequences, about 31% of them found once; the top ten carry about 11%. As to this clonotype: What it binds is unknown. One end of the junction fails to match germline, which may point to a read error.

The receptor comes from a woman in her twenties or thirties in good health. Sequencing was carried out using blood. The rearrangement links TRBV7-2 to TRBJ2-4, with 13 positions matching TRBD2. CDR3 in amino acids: CAGSMGLAGLLAKNIQYF. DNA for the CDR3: TGTGCCGGCAGCATGGGACTAGCGGGACTCCTAGCCAAAAACATTCAGTACTTC.